This T cell receptor (beta chain) was captured by sequencing in a study of blood T cells in healthy people across ages. Study-level results: Unsorted PBMCs prevented conclusive naive versus antigen-experienced comparison.

The authors ran a second PCR of about 7 to 12 cycles using a sample-barcoded 5' primer and a J-beta primer mix. The authors tagged each cDNA molecule using a template-switch adaptor with 12 random nucleotides. MiXCR, applied by TCRdb to the 5' RACE reads, yields one record per CDR3 protein. The table has 650,000 to 800,000 distinct CDR3 sequences, roughly 44% seen once. To note about this clonotype: Its target is unknown.

The germline V and J ends were trimmed by 5 bases and 6 bases, with 14 bases remaining between them. The CDR3 is 14 residues long. Sequenced input: blood. This chain uses TRBV12-3 or TRBV12-4 with TRBJ1-5, with no clear D. The TCR originated in a man aged 55 to 70 in good health. The CDR3 DNA follows: TGTGCCAGCAGTCTACACACGGGCAGTCAGCCCCAGCATTTT. This gives the protein CASSLHTGSQPQHF.